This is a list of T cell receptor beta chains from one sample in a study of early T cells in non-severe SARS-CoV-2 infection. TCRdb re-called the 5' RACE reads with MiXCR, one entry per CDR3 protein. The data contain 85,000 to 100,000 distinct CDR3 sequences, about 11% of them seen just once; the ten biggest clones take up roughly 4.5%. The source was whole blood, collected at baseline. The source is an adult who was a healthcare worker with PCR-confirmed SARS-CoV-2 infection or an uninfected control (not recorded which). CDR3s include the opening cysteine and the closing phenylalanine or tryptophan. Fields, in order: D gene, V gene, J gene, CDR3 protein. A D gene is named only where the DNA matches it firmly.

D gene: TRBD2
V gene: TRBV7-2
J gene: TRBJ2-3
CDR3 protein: CASRYGGDTQYF

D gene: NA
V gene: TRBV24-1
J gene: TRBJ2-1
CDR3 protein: CATSDLKGGSYNEQFF

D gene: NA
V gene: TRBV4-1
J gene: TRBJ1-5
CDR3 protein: CASSQEAGSGNQPQHF

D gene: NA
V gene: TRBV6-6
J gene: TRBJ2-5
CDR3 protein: CASSYSYGGETQYF

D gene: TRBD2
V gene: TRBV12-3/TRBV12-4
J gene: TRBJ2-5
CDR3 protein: CASSPTYREGETQYF

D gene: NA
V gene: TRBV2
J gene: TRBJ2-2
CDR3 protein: CASRGGFTGELFF

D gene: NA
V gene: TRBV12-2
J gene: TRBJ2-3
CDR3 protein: CASRLAFLAGGSTCTDTQYF

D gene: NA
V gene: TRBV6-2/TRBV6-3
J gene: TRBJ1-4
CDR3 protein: CASSYGGYEKLFF

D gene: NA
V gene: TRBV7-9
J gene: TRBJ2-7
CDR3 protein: CASSLLRDAGRNEQYF

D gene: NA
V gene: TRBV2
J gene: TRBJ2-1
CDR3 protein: CASSGTPYNEQFF